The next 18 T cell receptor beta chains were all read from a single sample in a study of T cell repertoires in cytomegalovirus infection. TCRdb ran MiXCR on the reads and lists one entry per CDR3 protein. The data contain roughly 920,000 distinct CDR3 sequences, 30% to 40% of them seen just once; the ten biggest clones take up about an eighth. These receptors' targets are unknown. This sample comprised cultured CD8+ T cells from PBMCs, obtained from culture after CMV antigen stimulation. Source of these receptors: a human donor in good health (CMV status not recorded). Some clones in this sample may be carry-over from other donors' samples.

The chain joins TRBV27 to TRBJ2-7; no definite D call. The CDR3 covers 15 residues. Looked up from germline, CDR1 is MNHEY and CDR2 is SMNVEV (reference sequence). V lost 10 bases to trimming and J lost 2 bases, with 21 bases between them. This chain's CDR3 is CATNVIGGRAYEQYF. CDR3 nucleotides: TGTGCCACCAATGTCATAGGTGGACGAGCCTACGAGCAGTACTTC.

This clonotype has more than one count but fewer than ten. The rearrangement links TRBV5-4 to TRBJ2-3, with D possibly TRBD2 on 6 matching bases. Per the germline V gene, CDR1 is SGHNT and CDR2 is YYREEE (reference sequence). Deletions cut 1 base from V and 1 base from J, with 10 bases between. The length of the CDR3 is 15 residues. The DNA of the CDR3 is TGTGCCAGCAGCTTGTCGGGGGAGCGCACAGATACGCAGTATTTT. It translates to CASSLSGERTDTQYF.

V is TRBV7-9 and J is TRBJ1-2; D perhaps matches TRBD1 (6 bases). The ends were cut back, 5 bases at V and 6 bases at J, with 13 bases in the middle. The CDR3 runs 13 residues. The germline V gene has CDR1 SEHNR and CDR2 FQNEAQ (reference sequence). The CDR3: CASSANRVHGYTF. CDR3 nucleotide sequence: TGTGCCAGCAGCGCAAACAGGGTGCATGGCTACACCTTC.

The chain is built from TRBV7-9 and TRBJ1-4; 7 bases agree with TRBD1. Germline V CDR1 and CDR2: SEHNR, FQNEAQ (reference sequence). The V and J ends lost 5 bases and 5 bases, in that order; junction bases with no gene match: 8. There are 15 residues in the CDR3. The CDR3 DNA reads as TGTGCCAGCAGCGACGACAGGGAACCCAATGAAAAACTGTTTTTT. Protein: CASSDDREPNEKLFF.

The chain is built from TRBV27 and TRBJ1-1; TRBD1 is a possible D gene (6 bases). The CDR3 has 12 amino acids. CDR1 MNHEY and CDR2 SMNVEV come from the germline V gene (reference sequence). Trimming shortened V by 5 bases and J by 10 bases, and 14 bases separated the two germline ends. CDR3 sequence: CASSPDSRGAFF. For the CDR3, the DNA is TGTGCCAGCAGTCCGGACAGCCGGGGAGCTTTCTTT.

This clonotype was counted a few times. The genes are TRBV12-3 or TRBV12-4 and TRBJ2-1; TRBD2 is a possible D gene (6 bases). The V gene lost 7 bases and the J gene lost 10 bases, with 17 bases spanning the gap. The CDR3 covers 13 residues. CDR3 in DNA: TGTGCCAGCACCCTCGGGGGATCGGACGAGCAGTTCTTC. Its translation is CASTLGGSDEQFF.

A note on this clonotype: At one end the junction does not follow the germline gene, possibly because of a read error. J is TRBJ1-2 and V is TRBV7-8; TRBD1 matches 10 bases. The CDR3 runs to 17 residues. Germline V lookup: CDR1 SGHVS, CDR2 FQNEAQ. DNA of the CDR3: TGTGTCAGCAGCGACCGGGACAGGGGTCCTCTTAACTATGGCTACACCTTC. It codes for CVSSDRDRGPLNYGYTF.

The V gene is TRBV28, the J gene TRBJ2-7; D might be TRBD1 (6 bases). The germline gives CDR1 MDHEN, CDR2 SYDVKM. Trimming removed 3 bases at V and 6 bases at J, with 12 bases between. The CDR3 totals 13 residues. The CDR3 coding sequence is TGTGCCAGCAGTTTGGCAGGGGCGAGCGAGCAGTACGTC. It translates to CASSLAGASEQYV.

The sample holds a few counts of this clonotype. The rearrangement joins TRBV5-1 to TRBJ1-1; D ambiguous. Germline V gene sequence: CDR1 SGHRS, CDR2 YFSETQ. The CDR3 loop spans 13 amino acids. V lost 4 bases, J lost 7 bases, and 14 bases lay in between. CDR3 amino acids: CASSPNTFVEAFF. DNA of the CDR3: TGCGCCAGCAGCCCGAACACCTTCGTTGAAGCTTTCTTT.

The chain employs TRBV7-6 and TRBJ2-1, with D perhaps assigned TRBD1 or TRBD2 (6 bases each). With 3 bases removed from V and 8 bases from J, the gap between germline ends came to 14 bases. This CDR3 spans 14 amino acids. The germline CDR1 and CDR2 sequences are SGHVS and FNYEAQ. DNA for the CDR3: TGTGCCAGCAGCTTCCGAGCCGGGGGCGATGAGCAGTTCTTC. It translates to CASSFRAGGDEQFF.

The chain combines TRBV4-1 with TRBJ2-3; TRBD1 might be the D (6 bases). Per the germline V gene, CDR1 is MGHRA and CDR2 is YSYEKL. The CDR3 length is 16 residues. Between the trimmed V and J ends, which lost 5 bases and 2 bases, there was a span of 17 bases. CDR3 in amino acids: CASSEGDSSLTDTQYF. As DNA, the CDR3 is TGCGCCAGCAGCGAGGGGGATTCGAGTCTCACAGATACGCAGTATTTT.

CDR3 loop: CASSARLAGPSYEQYV. The CDR3 DNA reads TGTGCCAGCAGCGCAAGACTAGCGGGGCCCTCCTACGAGCAGTACGTC. The chain links TRBV5-6 to TRBJ2-7, with 11 nucleotides matching TRBD2. Per germline, CDR1 SGHDT and CDR2 YYEEEE. The trim removed 4 bases at V and 0 bases at J, leaving 6 bases unmatched. The CDR3 runs to 16 residues.

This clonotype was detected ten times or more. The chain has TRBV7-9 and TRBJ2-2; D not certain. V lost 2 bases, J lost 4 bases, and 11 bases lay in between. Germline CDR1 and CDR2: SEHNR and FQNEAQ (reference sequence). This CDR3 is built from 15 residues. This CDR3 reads CASSLTPEITGELFF. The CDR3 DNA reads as TGTGCCAGCAGCTTAACCCCGGAGATCACCGGGGAGCTGTTTTTT.

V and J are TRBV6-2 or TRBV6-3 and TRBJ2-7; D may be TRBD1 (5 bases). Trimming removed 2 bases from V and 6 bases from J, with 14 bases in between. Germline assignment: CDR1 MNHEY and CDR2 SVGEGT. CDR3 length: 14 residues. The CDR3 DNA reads TGTGCCAGCAGTTACGAGGCAGGGCTGAGCGAGCAGTACGTC. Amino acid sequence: CASSYEAGLSEQYV.

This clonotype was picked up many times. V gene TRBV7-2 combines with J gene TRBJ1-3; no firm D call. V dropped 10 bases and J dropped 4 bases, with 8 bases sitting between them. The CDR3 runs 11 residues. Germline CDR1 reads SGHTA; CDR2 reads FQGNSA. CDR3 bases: TGTGCCACCATCCGGGGAAACACCATATATTTT. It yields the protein CATIRGNTIYF.

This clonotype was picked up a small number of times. CDR3 DNA: TGTGCCAGCTACTCCTACAATGAGCAGTTCTTC. Translated: CASYSYNEQFF. This chain joins TRBV11-2 and TRBJ2-1, with D hard to call. Looked up from germline, CDR1 is SGHAT and CDR2 is FQNNGV. Trimming took off 8 bases at V and 0 bases at J, with 2 bases between the two ends. CDR3 length: 11 amino acids. Full variable domain (outside the CDR3, taken from reference TRBV11-2 and TRBJ2-1): EAGVAQSPRYKIIEKRQSVAFWCNPISGHATLYWYQQILGQGPKLLIQFQNNGVVDDSQLPKDRFSAERLKGVDSTLKIQPAKLEDSAVYLCASYSYNEQFFGPGTRLTVL.

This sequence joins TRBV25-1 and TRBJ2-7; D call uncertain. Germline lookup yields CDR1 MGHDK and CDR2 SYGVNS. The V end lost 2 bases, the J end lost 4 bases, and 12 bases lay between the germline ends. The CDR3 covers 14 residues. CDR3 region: CASSEPTKIYEQYF. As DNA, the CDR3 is TGTGCCAGCAGTGAACCCACAAAGATTTACGAGCAGTACTTC.

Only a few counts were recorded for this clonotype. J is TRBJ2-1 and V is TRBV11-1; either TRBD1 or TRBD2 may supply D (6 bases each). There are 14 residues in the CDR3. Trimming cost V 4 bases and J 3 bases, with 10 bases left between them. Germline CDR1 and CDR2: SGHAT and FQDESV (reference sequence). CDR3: CASSWRGDYNEQFF. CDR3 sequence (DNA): TGTGCCAGCAGCTGGAGGGGGGACTACAATGAGCAGTTCTTC.